Below are 23 T cell receptor beta chains sequenced from a single sample in a study of blood T cells in healthy people across ages. Combining a sample-barcoded 5' primer with a J-beta primer mix, a second PCR ran for about 6 to 11 cycles. TCRdb ran MiXCR on the 5' RACE reads and lists one entry per CDR3 protein. The sample lists 850,000 to 1,000,000 distinct CDR3 sequences; 48% were seen once. Sequenced material: blood. Every receptor here comes from a young man in good health.

This chain joins TRBV27 and TRBJ2-5; perhaps TRBD1 as D (5 bases). The CDR3 has 13 residues. Germline CDR1 is MNHEY and CDR2 is SMNVEV (reference sequence). Trimming left V 3 bases short and J 3 bases short, with 8 bases between. CDR3 DNA: TGTGCCAGCAGTTTCACAGGAGAAGAGACCCAGTACTTC. It specifies CASSFTGEETQYF.

The V gene is TRBV4-1, the J gene TRBJ1-2; D is undetermined. The CDR3 extends over 14 amino acids. Looked up from germline, CDR1 is MGHRA and CDR2 is YSYEKL. The V gene lost 0 bases and the J gene lost 8 bases, with 13 bases spanning the gap. For the CDR3, the DNA is TGCGCCAGCAGCCAAGAAGGAATGAGGGAAGGCTACACCTTC. This codes for CASSQEGMREGYTF.

This clonotype was seen only a few times. The chain employs TRBV12-3 or TRBV12-4 and TRBJ2-1, with D uncertain. This CDR3 has 13 amino acids. V was cut by 8 bases and J by 0 bases, with 8 bases left in between. The CDR3 spells CASETSSYNEQFF. DNA of the CDR3: TGTGCCAGCGAGACCTCCTCCTACAATGAGCAGTTCTTC.

This clonotype was seen more than once but under ten times. CDR3: CASSPLTGLRSYEQYF. CDR3 nucleotides: TGTGCCAGCAGCCCCCTGACAGGCCTGAGGTCCTACGAGCAGTACTTC. This sequence joins TRBV3-1 and TRBJ2-7; perhaps TRBD1 as D (6 bases). Deletions cut 4 bases from V and 1 base from J, with 17 bases between. Germline CDR1 reads LGHDT; CDR2 reads YNNKEL (reference sequence). The CDR3 consists of 16 residues.

V is TRBV11-2 and J is TRBJ2-1; TRBD2 aligns across 12 bases. The germline CDR1 and CDR2 sequences are SGHAT and FQNNGV. V shed 4 bases and J 9 bases; nucleotides not matched to a gene: 7. This CDR3 is built from 15 residues. CDR3 nucleotides: TGTGCCAGCAGCTCTACTCTAGCGGGGGGGCCTGAGCAGTTCTTC. Amino acids: CASSSTLAGGPEQFF.

The chain carries TRBV20-1 and TRBJ2-5; D not resolved. TRBJ2-7 explains the end of the DNA better; the J call may be wrong. The germline V gene has CDR1 DFQATT and CDR2 SNEGSKA (reference sequence). The CDR3 has 17 amino acids. The CDR3 reads CSARGLFQGQVGYEQYF. Here the CDR3 DNA reads TGCAGTGCTAGAGGACTTTTTCAAGGCCAGGTCGGCTACGAGCAGTACTTC.

This clonotype was seen at least ten times. V and J are TRBV5-1 and TRBJ2-3; 9 nucleotides match TRBD2. J lost 2 bases, V lost 5 bases, and 9 bases had no gene match. CDR3 length equals 16 residues. The germline CDR1 and CDR2 sequences are SGHRS and YFSETQ. The CDR3 coding sequence is TGCGCCAGCAGTCTTTCCAGCGGGGGGTACACAGATACGCAGTATTTT. Its protein product is CASSLSSGGYTDTQYF. Based on the CDR3 plus reference TRBV5-1 and TRBJ2-3, the full variable domain is KAGVTQTPRYLIKTRGQQVTLSCSPISGHRSVSWYQQTPGQGLQFLFEYFSETQRNKGNFPGRFSGRQFSNSRSEMNVSTLELGDSALYLCASSLSSGGYTDTQYFGPGTRLTVL.

This sequence joins TRBV5-1 and TRBJ2-2, with D possibly TRBD1 on 6 matching bases. The CDR3 has 14 amino acids. The germline CDR1 and CDR2 sequences are SGHRS and YFSETQ. V lost 3 bases and J lost 3, with 9 bases in between. Here the CDR3 reads CASSWTADTGELFF. CDR3 nucleotides: TGCGCCAGCAGCTGGACAGCAGACACCGGGGAGCTGTTTTTT.

The chain uses TRBV10-3 and TRBJ2-1, with 13 bases aligning to TRBD2. The CDR3 loop spans 16 amino acids. V lost 3 bases, J lost 8 bases, and 7 bases stayed unmatched. Per the germline V gene, CDR1 is ENHRY and CDR2 is SYGVKD. The CDR3 loop is CAISDPGLAGSDEQFF. In DNA, the CDR3 is TGTGCCATCAGTGACCCGGGACTAGCGGGGTCAGATGAGCAGTTCTTC.

The rearrangement joins TRBV5-1 to TRBJ2-3, with D perhaps TRBD1 or TRBD2 (5 bases each). From germline, CDR1 is SGHRS and CDR2 YFSETQ. The CDR3 length is 14 residues. With 1 base removed from V and 4 bases from J, the gap between germline ends came to 10 bases. The DNA of the CDR3 is TGCGCCAGCAGCTTGCCAGGGACCGCAGATACGCAGTATTTT. Its protein is CASSLPGTADTQYF.

This chain connects TRBV20-1 to TRBJ1-2; D is unresolved. Trimming took off 3 bases at V and 6 bases at J, with 8 bases between the two ends. CDR1 DFQATT and CDR2 SNEGSKA come from the germline V gene (reference sequence). The CDR3 has 11 amino acids. This CDR3 is CSASRGDGYTF. The CDR3, as DNA: TGCAGTGCTAGTCGGGGTGATGGCTACACCTTC.

This clonotype was observed a single time. J is TRBJ2-7 and V is TRBV5-5; the D gene is possibly TRBD1 (7 bases). Germline values: CDR1 SGHKS, CDR2 YYEKEE (reference sequence). The CDR3 extends over 16 amino acids. V lost 0 bases and J lost 1, with 14 bases in between. CDR3 amino acids: CASSLAQGGWSYEQYF. DNA for the CDR3: TGTGCCAGCAGCTTGGCCCAGGGGGGATGGTCCTACGAGCAGTACTTC. Full variable domain (outside the CDR3, taken from reference TRBV5-5 and TRBJ2-7): DAGVTQSPTHLIKTRGQQVTLRCSPISGHKSVSWYQQVLGQGPQFIFQYYEKEERGRGNFPDRFSARQFPNYSSELNVNALLLGDSALYLCASSLAQGGWSYEQYFGPGTRLTVT.

This clonotype was picked up a small number of times. The V and J genes are TRBV3-1 and TRBJ2-7; D not certain. The CDR3 is 14 amino acids. CDR1 LGHDT and CDR2 YNNKEL come from the germline V gene (reference sequence). The ends were cut back, 0 bases at V and 1 base at J, with 7 bases in the middle. The CDR3 coding sequence is TGTGCCAGCAGCCAAGAAGGTTGGTCCTACGAGCAGTACTTC. This sequence encodes CASSQEGWSYEQYF.

The J gene is TRBJ1-2, the V gene TRBV6-5; 7 nucleotides line up with TRBD1. V trimming: 4 bases; J trimming: 1 base; junction bases outside the gene matches: 3. This CDR3 region has 14 residues. From germline, CDR1 is MNHEY and CDR2 SVGAGI. The CDR3 region has the DNA TGTGCCAGCAGTTCCCCAGGGGGTAACTATGGCTACACCTTC. Its protein is CASSSPGGNYGYTF.

This clonotype was seen a handful of times. The chain recombines TRBV7-2 with TRBJ2-7; a possible D gene is TRBD1 (6 bases). V shed 1 base and J shed 7 bases, with 11 bases lying between them. The germline V gene encodes CDR1 SGHTA and CDR2 FQGNSA. The CDR3 spans 13 residues. The CDR3 loop is CASSLDSRGEQYF. The CDR3 region has the DNA TGTGCCAGCAGCTTAGATAGTAGGGGGGAGCAGTACTTC.

V gene TRBV25-1 combines with J gene TRBJ2-1; 7 bases are shared with TRBD2. The germline CDR1 and CDR2 sequences are MGHDK and SYGVNS. The CDR3 totals 17 residues. V lost 2 bases and J lost 7; bases outside the gene matches: 14. The CDR3 here is CASSETAGYRGMNEQFF. CDR3 DNA sequence: TGTGCCAGCAGTGAAACAGCGGGGTATAGAGGCATGAATGAGCAGTTCTTC.

This clonotype has a handful of counts. CDR3 in amino acids: CASSVGRSYNEQFF. In DNA, the CDR3 is TGTGCCAGCAGCGTAGGTCGTTCGTACAATGAGCAGTTCTTC. The chain is built from TRBV9 and TRBJ2-1; D is uncertain. From germline, CDR1 is SGDLS and CDR2 YYNGEE. V shed 0 bases and J shed 4 bases, with 8 bases lying between them. The CDR3 contains 14 residues.

The rearrangement links TRBV6-2 or TRBV6-3 to TRBJ2-7; TRBD1 matches 8 bases. Germline CDR1 and CDR2: MNHEY and SVGEGT. V lost 4 bases and J lost 0; bases outside the gene matches: 8. The CDR3 is 16 amino acids. The CDR3 here is CASSSRGPPSSYEQYF. CDR3 nucleotides: TGTGCCAGCAGTTCCAGGGGGCCACCGAGCTCCTACGAGCAGTACTTC.

This clonotype showed up just a few times. This chain joins TRBV7-2 and TRBJ2-1, with TRBD2 as a possible D gene (5 bases). Germline CDR1 is SGHTA and CDR2 is FQGNSA. CDR3 length: 14 amino acids. Trimming pared 0 bases from V and 9 bases from J, leaving 12 bases between. In DNA form, the CDR3 reads TGTGCCAGCAGCTTAGCCCCCCCACGGGGTGAGCAGTTCTTC. This encodes CASSLAPPRGEQFF.

This clonotype was counted a few times. V is TRBV27 and J is TRBJ1-2, with TRBD1 identical over 7 bases. In germline, CDR1 is MNHEY, CDR2 SMNVEV (reference sequence). V gave up 4 bases and J gave up 4 bases; unmatched junction bases: 12. The CDR3 runs 16 residues. The CDR3 nucleotides are TGTGCCAGCAGTTCGAACCTCGACAGGGACTCCTATGGCTACACCTTC. Translation gives CASSSNLDRDSYGYTF.

This chain joins TRBV29-1 and TRBJ1-1; weak D call: TRBD1 (5 bases). V shed 1 base and J shed 1 base, with 13 bases lying between them. The CDR3 has 15 residues. The germline gives CDR1 SQVTM, CDR2 ANQGSEA. CDR3 amino acids: CSVEVAGDQNTEAFF. CDR3 in DNA: TGCAGCGTTGAAGTGGCTGGGGACCAGAACACTGAAGCTTTCTTT. Full variable domain (missing parts from reference TRBV29-1 and TRBJ1-1): SAVISQKPSRDICQRGTSLTIQCQVDSQVTMMFWYRQQPGQSLTLIATANQGSEATYESGFVIDKFPISRPNLTFSTLTVSNMSPEDSSIYLCSVEVAGDQNTEAFFGQGTRLTVV.

The V gene is TRBV5-1, the J gene TRBJ2-5, with a tentative D call TRBD2 (6 bases). Germline V gives CDR1 SGHRS, CDR2 YFSETQ. This CDR3 is 14 amino acids long. The V and J ends lost 4 bases and 2 bases respectively, with 12 bases between them. DNA of the CDR3: TGCGCCAGCAGCGGCGGGACTTTACAAGAGACCCAGTACTTC. Protein product: CASSGGTLQETQYF.

This clonotype was seen a few times. The chain combines TRBV4-2 with TRBJ1-2, with D possibly TRBD1 on 6 matching bases. Trimming pared 6 bases from V and 8 bases from J, leaving 13 bases between. CDR3 length: 12 residues. Germline-derived CDR1 and CDR2 are LGHNA and YNFKEQ. CDR3 sequence: CASSQTGRGYTF. The CDR3 bases are TGTGCCAGCAGTCAGACAGGTCGGGGCTACACCTTC.